This T cell receptor beta chain was retrieved from a study of blood T cell repertoires in COVID-19. Study background: Sample material is recorded as cDNA or gDNA derived from T cells, B-cell-depleted T cells, or PBMCs.

Those enrolled in Seattle joined during active infection and were followed longitudinally afterward. As originally analysed: Amplification of reference gene primers provided the estimated nucleated cell counts. Using immunoSEQ multiplex PCR, the repertoire was profiled, and TCRdb retains in-frame clones only, with some absent. V, J and clone size are those of that table, while D and trimming were read from the DNA. This table has 300,000 to 450,000 clones, 80% to 90% appearing once. The CDR3 covers 17 residues. The sequence was collected from a woman in her twenties or thirties with COVID-19, enrolled during active disease. Sequenced sample: peripheral blood. This chain links TRBV1 with TRBJ2-7; the D call TRBD2 from the table was never checked on the DNA. TRBV1 is termed a pseudogene. CDR3 sequence (DNA): TGCACCAGCGGCTGGACCTTACTACTAGCGGGTTCCTACGAGCAGTACTTC. Protein: CTSGWTLLLAGSYEQYF.